A few counts support the clone carrying this T cell receptor beta chain. What it binds is unknown. V dropped 3 bases and J dropped 7; count of bases not matched to a gene: 4. The CDR3 loop spans 14 amino acids. Germline values: CDR1 GTSNPN, CDR2 SVGIG (reference sequence). This record comes from a study of T cell responses to AZD1222 COVID-19 vaccine. Study-wide points: White British ancestry dominated among donors, who included more females, and clonal diversity was possibly underestimated.

The protocol was immunoSEQ multiplex PCR, while the TCRdb copy is restricted to in-frame clones and leaves out a portion. The top ten clones hold about 1.2% of a sample with about 110,000 clones, 92% of them seen once. The material sequenced was peripheral blood, taken on day 0 of AZD1222 vaccination. The J gene is TRBJ2-1, the V gene TRBV30; 12 bases line up with TRBD2. This clonotype was obtained from an adult in good health. The CDR3 protein is CAWSRGTSGNEQFF. CDR3 DNA: TGTGCCTGGAGCCGCGGGACTAGCGGGAATGAGCAGTTCTTC.